This T cell receptor beta chain was captured by sequencing in a study of cytomegalovirus exposure and HLA in healthy donors. Whole-study context: Researchers found that about four fifths of under 450 genotyped donors fell within the Caucasian-associated ancestry cluster. Study results and caveats: The authors listed about 170 TCR beta chains as cytomegalovirus-associated. Segments of the TCR beta V type were, in most cases, productive about 87% or about 30% of the time in an earlier analysis.

13 Jbeta primers and 60 Vbeta primers were used for the PCR. Libraries were prepared by immunoSEQ multiplex PCR; TCRdb keeps only in-frame clonotypes and omits some of them. The sample includes some 170,000 clones, nearly 80% of them seen just once. A single count supports this clone. Antigen specificity is unknown. Sequenced input: PBMCs. The TCR sequence derives from a man between 18 and 29 years old in good health and CMV-seropositive.

CDR3: CASSFGGGERTGELFF. The CDR3 DNA reads TGTGCCAGCAGCTTCGGCGGGGGGGAACGCACCGGGGAGCTGTTTTTT. The rearrangement joins TRBV5-4 to TRBJ2-2; 9 nucleotides agree with TRBD2. The V gene's germline CDR1 is SGHNT and CDR2 YYREEE (reference sequence). With V trimmed by 2 bases and J by 4 bases, 6 bases remained unmatched. This CDR3 comprises 16 residues.